The sequence of this TCR beta chain was determined in a study of cytomegalovirus exposure and HLA in healthy donors (dated by TCRdb to about 2017). With respect to the entire study: The 666 repertoires of the first cohort and the roughly 110 validation repertoires were produced on the same platform, according to a later analysis. The study was designed to test whether signatures of past pathogen exposure could be identified by cataloging public T cell receptors. A separate validation cohort of over 95 different subjects was used in addition to the roughly 720-subject first cohort. The study combined high-throughput TCR immunosequencing, statistical association of individual TCRs with disease status, and machine learning to predict cytomegalovirus infection status. Here is what the overall study found, with its caveats: According to the authors, the approach could potentially be generalized to other disease states and immunological phenotypes. In the study, some 160 TCR beta chains were listed as associated with cytomegalovirus. Three of the identified cytomegalovirus-associated TCR beta chains were confirmed in vitro to be specific for cytomegalovirus antigens. A later analysis found that TCRs clustered in the first cohort also tended to co-occur in the roughly 110 validation repertoires, with approximately 93% of cluster scores above 0. Cytomegalovirus status was reported to be diagnosed by the classifier with high specificity and sensitivity in both the original and validation cohorts. Most TCR sequences were observed very rarely across donors, whereas some public TCRs were present in many individuals. The validation cohort had no HLA typing available for a later analysis, so co-occurrence within that cohort was assessed over all 120 or so repertoires.

This clone is a singleton in its sample. The antigen it binds to is not known. No much larger clonotype is one base removed from it; base qualities were not supplied. Donors formed part of the validation cohort, which comprised 120 subjects and was distinct from the first cohort of 666 subjects. Library preparation was by the immunoSEQ multiplex PCR assay. As for the original processing: To diagnose cytomegalovirus status from the catalog of TCR beta chain sequences, a statistical classification framework was built. The source is immuneACCESS, and TCRdb retained only in-frame sequences with V and J called. Part of the clones is not carried over; for the studies checked, unresolved V genes explain less than half of this, and the remainder is unexplained. The V and J calls and the clone size are those of that table, but D and trimming were determined from the DNA. The sample table contains over 85,000 clones; only one count was recorded for approximately 81% of them. The top ten hold around 10% of the sample.

The germline V gene encodes CDR1 SGHTA and CDR2 FQGNSA. From cysteine to phenylalanine, the CDR3 is 12 amino acids long. The read is trimmed to its CDR3 DNA, 36 bases read in frame from base 1. V is clipped by 6 bases and J by 10 bases, and the sequence between their germline boundaries is 15 bases long. This receptor was obtained from a woman younger than 35 in good health and CMV-seropositive. Sample: PBMCs. This chain joins TRBV7-2 to TRBJ1-1, with no D gene named confidently. The CDR3 region has the sequence CASRVVPSSAFF. Read as DNA, the sequence is TGTGCCAGCAGGGTAGTCCCATCGTCAGCTTTCTTT.